A single sample is the source of the 25 T cell receptor beta chains below, sequenced in a study of vaccination and CD4 T cells after COVID-19. Their specific antigens are unknown. Treatment of the sample: roughly ten-day PBMC culture with coronavirus spike peptide pools or control peptides (ViraFEST assay). Cultured CD4+ T cell DNA was sequenced using the Oncomine TCR Beta short-read assay. TCRdb re-derived calls from the PCR reads in MiXCR, one entry per CDR3 protein. Here the sample spans approximately 20,000 distinct CDR3 sequences, roughly 50% being singletons. This specimen was CD4+ T cells from blood, cultured in vitro, taken before SARS-CoV-2 vaccination. These receptors were taken from a human donor who had recovered from COVID-19.

The CDR3 region is CASSLTAYEQYF. The CDR3 region has the DNA TGTGCCAGCAGCTTAACAGCCTACGAGCAGTACTTC. The chain joins TRBV7-2 to TRBJ2-7; D not resolved. This CDR3 region has 12 residues. Trimming removed 2 bases from V and 2 bases from J, with 4 bases in between. CDR1 is SGHTA and CDR2 is FQGNSA in the germline V gene.

The chain is built from TRBV7-9 and TRBJ2-2; D remains ambiguous. Deletions cut 1 base from V and 1 base from J, with 4 bases between. Germline V gives CDR1 SEHNR, CDR2 FQNEAQ (reference sequence). CDR3 length: 14 amino acids. The CDR3 coding sequence is TGTGCCAGCAGCTTAGAATGGAACACCGGGGAGCTGTTTTTT. Translating gives CASSLEWNTGELFF.

This clonotype was seen more than once but under ten times. The chain has TRBV20-1 and TRBJ2-2, with 7 bases that match TRBD2. The junction had 7 bases not matched to a gene; V was cut back by 0 bases and J by 3 bases. Per the germline V gene, CDR1 is DFQATT and CDR2 is SNEGSKA (reference sequence). This CDR3 region has 16 residues. The CDR3 spells CSARDRLAVDTGELFF. DNA of the CDR3: TGCAGTGCTAGAGATCGCCTAGCGGTCGACACCGGGGAGCTGTTTTTT.

The chain joins TRBV7-2 to TRBJ1-6; D not certain. The germline V gene encodes CDR1 SGHTA and CDR2 FQGNSA. Trimming left V 4 bases short and J 10 bases short, with 11 bases between. There are 13 residues in the CDR3. CDR3 sequence (DNA): TGTGCCAGCAGCTCCAGTTCCAAGTCACCCCTCCACTTT. This codes for CASSSSSKSPLHF.

CDR3: CASSIRGHSGGYTF. The CDR3 nucleotides are TGTGCCAGTAGTATCAGGGGCCACTCTGGAGGCTACACCTTC. The rearrangement uses TRBV19 and TRBJ1-2, with a possible D match to TRBD1 (6 bases). The CDR3 runs to 14 residues. Germline values: CDR1 LNHDA, CDR2 SQIVND (reference sequence). With 3 bases removed from V and 8 bases from J, the gap between germline ends came to 16 bases. The variable domain in full, completed from reference TRBV19 and TRBJ1-2, reads DGGITQSPKYLFRKEGQNVTLSCEQNLNHDAMYWYRQDPGQGLRLIYYSQIVNDFQKGDIAEGYSVSREKKESFPLTVTSAQKNPTAFYLCASSIRGHSGGYTFGSGTRLTVV.

The chain uses TRBV6-2 or TRBV6-3 and TRBJ2-7; D may be TRBD1 (5 bases). V lost 4 bases, J lost 6 bases, and 19 bases lay in between. Germline V gene lookup returns CDR1 MNHEY and CDR2 SVGEGT. The CDR3 length is 15 residues. CDR3 region: CASSWGDSAVGEQYF. The CDR3 DNA reads as TGTGCCAGCAGTTGGGGTGACAGTGCTGTTGGCGAGCAGTACTTC.

This chain links TRBV7-9 with TRBJ1-1; D is uncertain. This CDR3 comprises 15 residues. Deletions cut 2 bases from V and 1 base from J, with 11 bases between. Germline assignment: CDR1 SEHNR and CDR2 FQNEAQ (reference sequence). The CDR3: CASSLSRAPNTEAFF. The DNA for the CDR3 is TGTGCCAGCAGCTTATCTAGGGCCCCGAACACTGAAGCTTTCTTT.

This chain joins TRBV6-1 and TRBJ1-1; D is undetermined. V gave up 2 bases and J gave up 10 bases, with 11 bases separating them. Germline CDR1 reads MNHNS; CDR2 reads SASEGT. The CDR3 loop spans 12 amino acids. The CDR3 here is CASSEPSGVAFF. CDR3 nucleotide sequence: TGTGCCAGCAGTGAACCCTCGGGAGTAGCTTTCTTT.

This chain joins TRBV9 and TRBJ1-1, with D possibly matching TRBD1 (5 bases). The CDR3 is 17 residues long. V lost 0 bases, J lost 4 bases, and 19 bases lay in between. CDR1 and CDR2 (germline): SGDLS, YYNGEE. The chain's CDR3 is CASSVAPLGGVGTEAFF. The CDR3 DNA follows: TGTGCCAGCAGCGTAGCTCCCCTCGGGGGTGTGGGCACTGAAGCTTTCTTT.

This clonotype was recorded a few times. The CDR3 spells CASSPLRGAEAFF. DNA for the CDR3: TGTGCCAGCAGCCCTCTTCGGGGGGCTGAAGCTTTCTTT. The rearrangement links TRBV7-8 to TRBJ1-1; weak D call: TRBD1 (5 bases). Per germline, CDR1 SGHVS and CDR2 FQNEAQ. This CDR3 comprises 13 residues. The ends were cut back, 5 bases at V and 6 bases at J, with 13 bases in the middle.

This clonotype is labeled as large. The chain employs TRBV6-1 and TRBJ1-4, with a weak D call TRBD1 (5 bases). The germline V and J ends were trimmed by 6 bases and 0 bases, with 11 bases remaining between them. The CDR3 is 15 amino acids. Germline CDR1 MNHNS, CDR2 SASEGT. CDR3 DNA sequence: TGTGCCAGCAGAGGGGACCCTCCAACTAATGAAAAACTGTTTTTT. Translating it yields CASRGDPPTNEKLFF.

This clonotype was seen only a few times. The chain joins TRBV20-1 to TRBJ2-4; no clear D. V lost 5 bases and J 0 bases, leaving 11 bases between the germline ends. This CDR3 comprises 14 residues. Germline V gene lookup returns CDR1 DFQATT and CDR2 SNEGSKA (reference sequence). The CDR3 nucleotides read TGCAGTGCTTCCTGGACCTTAGCCAAAAACATTCAGTACTTC. This sequence encodes CSASWTLAKNIQYF.

The chain combines TRBV5-4 with TRBJ1-6; D remains ambiguous. This CDR3 spans 12 amino acids. Trimming left V 1 base short and J 6 bases short, with 2 bases between. CDR1 and CDR2 from the germline V gene are SGHNT and YYREEE (reference sequence). The CDR3: CASSLPNSPLHF. The CDR3 DNA reads TGTGCCAGCAGCTTGCCTAATTCACCCCTCCACTTT.

The V call is TRBV18, the J call TRBJ1-1; D is unresolved. This CDR3 region has 14 residues. CDR1 and CDR2 (germline): KGHSH, LQKENI. Trimming cost V 3 bases and J 0 bases, with 8 bases left between them. Here the CDR3 DNA reads TGTGCCAGCTCACCGGGCAAAATGAACACTGAAGCTTTCTTT. It codes for CASSPGKMNTEAFF.

This clonotype appeared a few times. The genes are TRBV20-1 and TRBJ2-5; TRBD2 aligns across 9 bases. The CDR3 has 16 amino acids. Per the germline V gene, CDR1 is DFQATT and CDR2 is SNEGSKA (reference sequence). V shed 0 bases and J 5 bases; nucleotides not matched to a gene: 10. The DNA for the CDR3 is TGCAGTGCTAGAGATCCGCGCGGGGGGGCCGATGAGACCCAGTACTTC. Translating it yields CSARDPRGGADETQYF.

The J gene is TRBJ1-2, the V gene TRBV5-5; 8 bases align to TRBD1. The CDR3 totals 14 residues. V shed 2 bases, J shed 7 bases, and the junction held 7 bases outside the gene matches. Germline CDR1 is SGHKS and CDR2 is YYEKEE (reference sequence). CDR3 nucleotide sequence: TGTGCCAGCAGCTTAGGACAGGGATACGTTGGCTACACCTTC. Its protein is CASSLGQGYVGYTF.

In nucleotides, the CDR3 is TGCAGTGCTAGAGCAGGGGGCAATCAGCCCCAGCATTTT. It yields the protein CSARAGGNQPQHF. The rearrangement links TRBV20-1 to TRBJ1-5; D is possibly TRBD1 (6 bases). CDR1 and CDR2 from the germline V gene are DFQATT and SNEGSKA (reference sequence). V lost 1 base and J 2 bases, leaving 6 bases between the germline ends. The CDR3 has 13 amino acids.

The rearrangement joins TRBV7-2 to TRBJ2-1; D gene unclear. Trimming stripped 5 bases from V and 0 bases from J, with 8 bases between. This CDR3 has 14 residues. Germline CDR1 reads SGHTA; CDR2 reads FQGNSA. CDR3: CASSPDSSYNEQFF. The CDR3 DNA reads as TGTGCCAGCAGCCCGGATAGCTCCTACAATGAGCAGTTCTTC.

The chain uses TRBV20-1 and TRBJ2-3; 12 nucleotides match TRBD2. V lost 3 bases and J lost 0; bases outside the gene matches: 10. Germline-derived CDR1 and CDR2 are DFQATT and SNEGSKA (reference sequence). The CDR3 length is 18 residues. CDR3 residues: CSASANGLAGYSTDTQYF. The CDR3 coding sequence is TGCAGTGCTAGCGCTAATGGACTAGCGGGATATAGCACAGATACGCAGTATTTT.

The chain combines TRBV4-1 with TRBJ1-2; no clear D. Deletions cut 4 bases from V and 8 bases from J, with 20 bases between. The CDR3 loop spans 15 amino acids. Germline-derived CDR1 and CDR2 are MGHRA and YSYEKL. The CDR3 loop is CASSLDPGSVGGYTF. The CDR3 DNA follows: TGCGCCAGCAGCCTAGACCCGGGCTCGGTGGGGGGCTACACCTTC.

A few counts support this clonotype. The V gene is TRBV28, the J gene TRBJ1-5; D uncertain. CDR3 length: 14 residues. Trimming stripped 6 bases from V and 7 bases from J, with 16 bases between. Germline assignment: CDR1 MDHEN and CDR2 SYDVKM. CDR3 protein: CASSSWGGGQPQHF. As DNA, the CDR3 is TGTGCCAGCAGCTCGTGGGGAGGAGGACAGCCCCAGCATTTT.

This sequence joins TRBV7-8 and TRBJ2-3; TRBD1 aligns across 7 bases. V dropped 7 bases and J dropped 5; count of bases not matched to a gene: 12. This CDR3 comprises 15 residues. Per germline, CDR1 SGHVS and CDR2 FQNEAQ. CDR3 sequence: CASNKGQVQVDTQYF. CDR3 DNA sequence: TGTGCCAGCAATAAAGGACAGGTCCAGGTAGATACGCAGTATTTT.

This clonotype came up a few times. The chain employs TRBV7-2 and TRBJ1-6; 8 bases fit TRBD1. This CDR3 region has 16 residues. V shed 4 bases and J 7 bases; nucleotides not matched to a gene: 9. Germline lookup yields CDR1 SGHTA and CDR2 FQGNSA. CDR3 sequence: CASSSLDRARNSPLHF. DNA of the CDR3: TGTGCCAGCAGCTCCCTGGACAGGGCGCGGAATTCACCCCTCCACTTT.

This chain connects TRBV7-9 to TRBJ2-3; D ambiguous. V gave up 5 bases and J gave up 0 bases, with 9 bases separating them. Looked up from germline, CDR1 is SEHNR and CDR2 is FQNEAQ (reference sequence). The CDR3 loop spans 14 amino acids. The CDR3 region is CASSPTASTDTQYF. The CDR3 coding sequence is TGTGCCAGCAGCCCAACCGCCAGCACAGATACGCAGTATTTT.

The V call is TRBV28, the J call TRBJ2-3, with TRBD2 identical over 13 bases. Per the germline V gene, CDR1 is MDHEN and CDR2 is SYDVKM. V shed 5 bases and J 2 bases; nucleotides not matched to a gene: 4. CDR3 length: 16 amino acids. The CDR3 loop reads CASSGTSGTPTDTQYF. CDR3 nucleotide sequence: TGTGCCAGCAGTGGGACTAGCGGGACGCCCACAGATACGCAGTATTTT. Using reference TRBV28 and TRBJ2-3 for the parts outside the CDR3, the full variable domain is DVKVTQSSRYLVKRTGEKVFLECVQDMDHENMFWYRQDPGLGLRLIYFSYDVKMKEKGDIPEGYSVSREKKERFSLILESASTNQTSMYLCASSGTSGTPTDTQYFGPGTRLTVL.